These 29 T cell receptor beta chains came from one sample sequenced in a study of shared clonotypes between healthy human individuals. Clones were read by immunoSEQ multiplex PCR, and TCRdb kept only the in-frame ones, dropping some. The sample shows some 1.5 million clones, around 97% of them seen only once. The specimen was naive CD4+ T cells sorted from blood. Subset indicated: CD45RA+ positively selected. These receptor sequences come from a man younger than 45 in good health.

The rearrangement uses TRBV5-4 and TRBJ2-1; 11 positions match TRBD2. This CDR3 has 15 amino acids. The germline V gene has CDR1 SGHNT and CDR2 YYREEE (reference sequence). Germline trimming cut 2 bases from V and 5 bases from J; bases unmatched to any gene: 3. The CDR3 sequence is CASSFSGRAHNEQFF. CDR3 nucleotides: TGTGCCAGCAGCTTTAGCGGGAGGGCCCACAATGAGCAGTTCTTC.

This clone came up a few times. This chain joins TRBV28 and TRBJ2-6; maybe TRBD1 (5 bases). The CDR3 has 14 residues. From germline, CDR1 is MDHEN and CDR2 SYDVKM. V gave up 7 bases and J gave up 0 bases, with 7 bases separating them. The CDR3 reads CASIQGSGANVLTF. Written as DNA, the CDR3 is TGTGCCAGCATCCAGGGCTCTGGGGCCAACGTCCTGACTTTC.

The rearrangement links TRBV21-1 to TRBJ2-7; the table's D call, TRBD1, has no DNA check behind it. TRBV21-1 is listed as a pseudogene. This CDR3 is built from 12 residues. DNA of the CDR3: TGTGCCTTCCCGCCCAGACAGATCGAGCAGTACTTC. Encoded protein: CAFPPRQIEQYF.

CDR3 region: CASSARLGLLETQYF. The CDR3 DNA is TGTGCCAGCAGCGCCCGCCTGGGACTGCTAGAGACCCAGTACTTC. This chain connects TRBV7-9 to TRBJ2-5, with D perhaps TRBD2 (6 bases). The ends were cut back, 5 bases at V and 4 bases at J, with 17 bases in the middle. CDR3 length: 15 residues. Germline V gene lookup returns CDR1 SEHNR and CDR2 FQNEAQ (reference sequence). The complete variable domain, with remaining parts taken from reference TRBV7-9 and TRBJ2-5, reads DTGVSQNPRHKITKRGQNVTFRCDPISEHNRLYWYRQTLGQGPEFLTYFQNEAQLEKSRLLSDRFSAERPKGSFSTLEIQRTEQGDSAMYLCASSARLGLLETQYFGPGTRLLVL.

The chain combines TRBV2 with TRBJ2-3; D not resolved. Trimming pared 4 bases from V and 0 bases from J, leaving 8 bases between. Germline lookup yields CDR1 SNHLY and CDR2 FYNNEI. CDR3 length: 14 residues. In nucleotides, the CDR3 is TGTGCCAGCAGTGTCGCTTCAAGCACAGATACGCAGTATTTT. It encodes CASSVASSTDTQYF.

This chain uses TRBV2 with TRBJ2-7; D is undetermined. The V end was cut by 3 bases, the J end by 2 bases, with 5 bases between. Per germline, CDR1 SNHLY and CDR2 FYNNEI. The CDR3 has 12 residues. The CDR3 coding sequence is TGTGCCAGCAGTGACCGTACCTACGAGCAGTACTTC. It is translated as CASSDRTYEQYF.

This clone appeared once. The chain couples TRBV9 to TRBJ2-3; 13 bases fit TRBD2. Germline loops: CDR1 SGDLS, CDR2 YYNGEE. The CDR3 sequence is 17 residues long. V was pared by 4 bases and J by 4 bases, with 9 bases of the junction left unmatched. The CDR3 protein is CASSTPGLAGDSDTQYF. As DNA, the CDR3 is TGTGCCAGCAGCACCCCAGGACTAGCGGGAGATTCAGATACGCAGTATTTT.

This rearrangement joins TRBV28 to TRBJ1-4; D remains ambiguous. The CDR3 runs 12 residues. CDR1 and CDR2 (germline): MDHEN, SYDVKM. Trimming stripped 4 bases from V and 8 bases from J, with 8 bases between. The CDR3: CASSSFDEKLFF. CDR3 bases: TGTGCCAGCAGTTCTTTTGACGAAAAACTGTTTTTT.

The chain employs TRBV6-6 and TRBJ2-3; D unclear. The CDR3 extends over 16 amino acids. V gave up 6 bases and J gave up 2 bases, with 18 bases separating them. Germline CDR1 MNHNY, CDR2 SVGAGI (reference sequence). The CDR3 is CASSRRTPVNTDTQYF. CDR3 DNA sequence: TGTGCCAGCAGCAGGAGAACCCCGGTTAACACAGATACGCAGTATTTT.

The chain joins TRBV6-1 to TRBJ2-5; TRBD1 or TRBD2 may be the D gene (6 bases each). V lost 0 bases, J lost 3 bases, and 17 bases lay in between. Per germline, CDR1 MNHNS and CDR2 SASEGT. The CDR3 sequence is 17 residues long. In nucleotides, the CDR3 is TGTGCCAGCAGTGAAGCAGTAGGGGGGTACGGAGAAGAGACCCAGTACTTC. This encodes CASSEAVGGYGEETQYF.

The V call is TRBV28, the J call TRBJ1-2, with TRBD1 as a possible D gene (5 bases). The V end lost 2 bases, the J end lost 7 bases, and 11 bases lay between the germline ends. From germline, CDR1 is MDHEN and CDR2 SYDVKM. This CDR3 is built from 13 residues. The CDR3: CASSLPTVGGYTF. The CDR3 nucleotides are TGTGCCAGCAGTTTACCGACAGTGGGTGGCTACACCTTC.

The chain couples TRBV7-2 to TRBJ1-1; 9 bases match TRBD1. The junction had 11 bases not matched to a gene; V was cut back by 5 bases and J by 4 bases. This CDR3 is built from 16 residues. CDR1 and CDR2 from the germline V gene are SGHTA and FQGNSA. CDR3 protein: CASSITGTGSGTEAFF. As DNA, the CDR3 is TGTGCCAGCAGCATTACCGGGACAGGGAGTGGCACTGAAGCTTTCTTT.

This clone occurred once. The CDR3 loop reads CATSRDRGRVNTIYF. CDR3 nucleotide sequence: TGTGCCACCTCCCGGGACAGGGGGCGGGTGAACACCATATATTTT. The chain employs TRBV6-1 and TRBJ1-3; 12 positions agree with TRBD1. The germline CDR1 and CDR2 sequences are MNHNS and SASEGT. Unmatched junction bases numbered 11, after V lost 10 bases and J lost 7 bases. The CDR3 consists of 15 residues.

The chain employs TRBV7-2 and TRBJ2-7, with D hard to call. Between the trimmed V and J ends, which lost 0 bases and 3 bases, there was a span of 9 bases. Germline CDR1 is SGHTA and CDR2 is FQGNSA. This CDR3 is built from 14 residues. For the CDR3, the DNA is TGTGCCAGCAGCTTAGCGAAGGCAGACTACGAGCAGTACTTC. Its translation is CASSLAKADYEQYF.

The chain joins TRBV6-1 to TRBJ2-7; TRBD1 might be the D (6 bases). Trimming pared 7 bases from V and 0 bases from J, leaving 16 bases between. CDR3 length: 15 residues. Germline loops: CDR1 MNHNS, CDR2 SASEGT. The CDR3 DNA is TGTGCCAGCACTCCCGGGACACTTAACTCCTACGAGCAGTACTTC. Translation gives CASTPGTLNSYEQYF.

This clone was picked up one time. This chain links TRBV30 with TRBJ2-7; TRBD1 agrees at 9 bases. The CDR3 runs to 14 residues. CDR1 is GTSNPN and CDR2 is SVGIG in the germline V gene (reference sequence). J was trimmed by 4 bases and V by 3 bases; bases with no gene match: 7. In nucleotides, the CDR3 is TGTGCCTGGAGAATACAGGGGGCAGGGTACGAGCAGTACTTC. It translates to CAWRIQGAGYEQYF.

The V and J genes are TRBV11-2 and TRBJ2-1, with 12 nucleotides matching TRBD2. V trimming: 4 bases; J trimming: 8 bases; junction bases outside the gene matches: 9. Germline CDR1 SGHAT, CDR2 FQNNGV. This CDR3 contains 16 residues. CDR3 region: CASSYLTSGSIDEQFF. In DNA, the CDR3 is TGTGCCAGCAGCTATTTGACTAGCGGGAGTATCGATGAGCAGTTCTTC.

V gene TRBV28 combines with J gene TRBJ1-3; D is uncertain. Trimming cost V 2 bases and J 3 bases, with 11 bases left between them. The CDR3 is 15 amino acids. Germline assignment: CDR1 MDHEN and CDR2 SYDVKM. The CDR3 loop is CASSLTSISGNTIYF. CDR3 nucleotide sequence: TGTGCCAGCAGTTTAACGTCGATCAGTGGAAACACCATATATTTT.

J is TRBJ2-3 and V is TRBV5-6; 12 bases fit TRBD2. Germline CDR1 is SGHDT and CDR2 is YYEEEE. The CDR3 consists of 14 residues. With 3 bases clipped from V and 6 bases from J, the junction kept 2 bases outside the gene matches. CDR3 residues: CASSSSGRADTQYF. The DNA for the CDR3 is TGTGCCAGCAGCTCTAGCGGGAGGGCGGATACGCAGTATTTT.

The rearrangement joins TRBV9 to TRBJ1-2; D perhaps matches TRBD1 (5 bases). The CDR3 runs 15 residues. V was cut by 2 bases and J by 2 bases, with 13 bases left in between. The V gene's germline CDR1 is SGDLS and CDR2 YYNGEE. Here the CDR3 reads CASSVTLGGNYGYTF. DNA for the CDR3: TGTGCCAGCAGCGTTACCCTGGGGGGGAACTATGGCTACACCTTC.

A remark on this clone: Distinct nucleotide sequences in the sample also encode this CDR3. CDR3 amino acids: CSVEAGGNEKLFF. CDR3 DNA sequence: TGCAGCGTTGAGGCAGGTGGGAATGAAAAACTGTTTTTT. The chain couples TRBV29-1 to TRBJ1-4; no definite D call. From germline, CDR1 is SQVTM and CDR2 ANQGSEA. The CDR3 covers 13 residues. Trimming left V 3 bases short and J 5 bases short, with 10 bases between.

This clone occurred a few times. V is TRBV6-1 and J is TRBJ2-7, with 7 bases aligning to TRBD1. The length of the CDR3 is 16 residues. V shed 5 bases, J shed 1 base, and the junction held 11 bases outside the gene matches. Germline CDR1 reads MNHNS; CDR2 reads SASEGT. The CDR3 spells CASSQGLGTASYEQYF. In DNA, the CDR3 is TGTGCCAGCAGTCAAGGACTCGGGACAGCGTCCTACGAGCAGTACTTC.

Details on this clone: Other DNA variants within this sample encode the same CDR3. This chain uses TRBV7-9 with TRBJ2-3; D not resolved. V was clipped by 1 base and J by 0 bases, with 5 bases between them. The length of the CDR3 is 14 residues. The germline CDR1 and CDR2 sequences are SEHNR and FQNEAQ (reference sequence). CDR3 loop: CASSLGLSTDTQYF. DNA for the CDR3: TGTGCCAGCAGCTTAGGATTGAGCACAGATACGCAGTATTTT.

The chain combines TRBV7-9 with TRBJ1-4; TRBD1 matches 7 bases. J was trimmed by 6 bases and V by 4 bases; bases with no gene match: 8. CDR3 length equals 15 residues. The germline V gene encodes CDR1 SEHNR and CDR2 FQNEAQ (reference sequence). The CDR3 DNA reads TGTGCCAGCAGCTCGGACAGGAGGGGGTATGAAAAACTGTTTTTT. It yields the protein CASSSDRRGYEKLFF.

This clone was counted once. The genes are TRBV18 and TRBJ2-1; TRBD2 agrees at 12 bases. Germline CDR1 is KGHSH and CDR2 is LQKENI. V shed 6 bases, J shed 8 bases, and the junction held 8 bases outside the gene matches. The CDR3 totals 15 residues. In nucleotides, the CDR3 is TGTGCCAGCTCCTTAGGACTAGCGGGATCCTATGAGCAGTTCTTC. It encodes CASSLGLAGSYEQFF.

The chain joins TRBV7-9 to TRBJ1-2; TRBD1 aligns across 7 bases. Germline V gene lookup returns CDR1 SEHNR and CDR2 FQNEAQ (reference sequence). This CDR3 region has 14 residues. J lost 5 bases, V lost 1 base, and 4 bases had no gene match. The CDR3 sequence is CASSLGGQTYGYTF. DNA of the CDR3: TGTGCCAGCAGCTTAGGGGGACAGACTTATGGCTACACCTTC.

The CDR3 is CASRGTSTGELFF. The CDR3 nucleotides read TGTGCCAGCAGGGGGACGTCCACCGGGGAGCTGTTTTTT. The gene calls are TRBV2 and TRBJ2-2; the D call may be TRBD1 or TRBD2 (5 bases each). The CDR3 is 13 amino acids. V shed 6 bases and J shed 4 bases, with 9 bases lying between them. The germline V gene encodes CDR1 SNHLY and CDR2 FYNNEI.

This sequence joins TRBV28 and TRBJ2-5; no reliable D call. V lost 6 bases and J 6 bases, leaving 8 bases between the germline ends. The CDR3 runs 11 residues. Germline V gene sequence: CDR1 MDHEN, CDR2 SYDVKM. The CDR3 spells CASSRRQTQYF. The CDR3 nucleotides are TGTGCCAGCAGCCGCCGGCAGACCCAGTACTTC.

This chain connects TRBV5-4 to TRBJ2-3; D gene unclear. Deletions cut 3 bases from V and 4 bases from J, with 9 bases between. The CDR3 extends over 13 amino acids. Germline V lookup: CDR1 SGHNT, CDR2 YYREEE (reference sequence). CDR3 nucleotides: TGTGCCAGCAGCTCCCCGTCGGCAGATACGCAGTATTTT. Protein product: CASSSPSADTQYF.